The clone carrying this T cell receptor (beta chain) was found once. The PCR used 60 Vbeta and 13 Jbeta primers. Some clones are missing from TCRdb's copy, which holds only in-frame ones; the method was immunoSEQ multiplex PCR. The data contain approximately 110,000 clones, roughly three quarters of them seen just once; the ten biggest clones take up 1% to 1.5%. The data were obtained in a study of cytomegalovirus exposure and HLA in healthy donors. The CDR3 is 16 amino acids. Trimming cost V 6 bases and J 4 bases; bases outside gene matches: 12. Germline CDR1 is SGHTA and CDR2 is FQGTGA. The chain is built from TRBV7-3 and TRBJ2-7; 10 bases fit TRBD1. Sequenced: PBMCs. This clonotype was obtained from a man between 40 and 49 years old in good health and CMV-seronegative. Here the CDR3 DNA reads TGTGCCAGCAGTCCTACAATCGACAGGGGGCAATACGAGCAGTACTTC. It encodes CASSPTIDRGQYEQYF.